The T cell receptor (beta chain) described here comes from a study of cytomegalovirus exposure and HLA in healthy donors (TCRdb year 2017). Notes on the research overall: In an earlier analysis of around 540 of the donors, 276 Gb of sequence data and roughly 100 million unique TCR beta sequences from 150 million to 200 million T cells were reported. An early release covering roughly 640 HLA-typed donors comprised about 310 gigabases of sequencing data and tens of millions of unique TCR sequences. Of the 300 to 450 genotyped donors, 81% fell in the genetic ancestry cluster associated with self-reported Caucasian donors. The study aimed to test whether signatures of past pathogen exposure could be identified by cataloging public T cell receptors. The study used immunosequencing to profile the T cell repertoires of approximately 690 subjects and linked those repertoires to cytomegalovirus serostatus. A separate validation cohort of approximately 130 different subjects was used in addition to the approximately 610-subject first cohort. To predict cytomegalovirus infection status, the study combined high-throughput TCR immunosequencing, statistical association of individual TCRs with disease status, and machine learning. To study patterns of TCR occurrence, a later analysis re-analyzed previously published TCR beta repertoires from 500 to 850 donors and added high-resolution HLA genotyping. Rather than using new phenotypic data, the later analysis identified candidate immune exposures from TCR beta sequences and from how often those sequences occurred across donors. To decide whether each TCR beta V gene segment behaved as functional or pseudogenic, an earlier analysis of some 600 of the donors relied on high-throughput TCR beta sequencing. Donor age, sex, ethnicity and CMV serostatus were compiled together with the repertoire data. A later genetic analysis used genome-wide SNP genotypes for about three fifths of the 666 donors, treating that subset as a discovery cohort. All discovery cohort repertoires had been generated on a single sequencing platform. Class I and class II HLA loci were covered by the typing at four-digit resolution. Typing coverage differed by locus: A, B, C, DRB1 and DQB1 were typed in about 620-630 donors, DQA1 in approximately 520, DPA1 in approximately 610, and DPB1 in about 450. Several DR-DQ haplotypes were treated as single units for association and clustering because of strong linkage in the cohort. Among 300 to 500 genotyped donors of the cohort, an average of approximately 240,000 unique TCR beta nucleotide sequences was sequenced per donor, of which roughly 17% were non-productive.

In total, around 600 healthy bone marrow donors made up the cohort. At the time of sampling, all cohort members were nominally healthy, though unrecorded immune exposures were likely present. The donor was CMV seronegative and was included in the group of approximately 350 seronegative cohort members. Every donor gave a peripheral blood sample, and the peripheral blood mononuclear cells from that sample were used for TCR beta sequencing. Genomic DNA was extracted from the blood cell samples with the Qiagen DNeasy Blood Extraction Kit. With respect to this clone: This clone's antigen is unknown. No per-base quality is available; no much larger clone lies one base away.

Summary of the overall study and its limitations: HLA typing was unavailable for some donors at each locus, so association tests used only the typed subset. In a later analysis, 16,951 TCR beta sequences were associated with specific HLA alleles at a false discovery rate of 0.05. According to a later analysis, parvovirus B19, influenza, CMV and Epstein-Barr virus appeared linked to several top co-occurrence clusters. A few of the identified cytomegalovirus-associated TCR beta chains were confirmed in vitro to be specific for cytomegalovirus antigens. The presence/absence analyses assumed that sequencing depth was roughly uniform across donors, and that assumption may not be true. In a later analysis, TCR association rates were found to vary across HLA loci, with the most associated TCRs seen for DRB1 alleles and the fewest for HLA-C alleles. The authors suggested that the approach could potentially be generalized to other disease states and immunological phenotypes. For the cohort, immune exposure information was limited to CMV serostatus. The 87-base-pair reads could not distinguish some IMGT-functional V segments, including TRBV6-2 and TRBV6-3, so those segments were excluded. A further reported finding was that TCR beta sequences accurately predicted the HLA-A and HLA-B alleles for most subjects in the first cohort. When HLA alleles, especially DR and DQ, strongly co-occurred, TCR associations were difficult to assign to individual alleles. Most TCR sequences were seen in very few donors, while some public TCRs were found in many individuals. An earlier analysis of around 500 of the donors showed that most TCR beta V segments appeared in productive rearrangements either about 87% or about 30% of the time, which broadly matched IMGT annotations. Only TCR beta chains were sequenced in this cohort, and the absence of alpha or paired-chain data limited detectable features. The earlier analysis of 450 to 700 of the donors excluded about 16 rarely observed V segments, including chromosome 9 orphons, because counts were too low. According to a later analysis, most CMV-associated TCR beta chains appeared to be HLA-restricted, and the HLA associations seemed to be driven largely by CMV exposure. A later analysis found that HLA-associated TCR beta chains were more clonally expanded and had lower generation probabilities than equally common non-associated chains. Linkage disequilibrium might explain the correlated functional status among segregating V segments, but an unknown experimental factor could not be excluded. The classifier was reported to diagnose cytomegalovirus status with high specificity and sensitivity in both the original and validation cohorts. A cluster of highly shared sequence variants was judged likely to be a technical artifact of the sequencing pipeline. A later genetic analysis reported fewer N-insertions in productive TCRs among donors in an Asian-associated ancestry cluster than the roughly 700-donor mean. An association between a missense DCLRE1C variant and V-gene and J-gene trimming of TCR beta chains was found in a later genetic analysis and replicated in an independent cohort. In the study, around 150 TCR beta chains were listed as associated with cytomegalovirus.

Including cysteine and phenylalanine, the CDR3 has 13 amino acids. Of the read, only the CDR3 DNA is kept; its 39 bases are in frame from base 1. The junction shows trimming of 4 bases on V and 6 bases on J, and the gene matches do not reach 3 bases of it. CDR1 is given as SEHNR and CDR2 as FQNEAQ, both from the germline V gene (reference sequence). The library was prepared using the immunoSEQ multiplex PCR assay. A mixture of 60 forward primers for TCR Vbeta segments and 13 reverse primers for TCR Jbeta segments was used in the multiplex PCR. The CDR3 region of rearranged TCR beta genes was amplified from genomic DNA with a multiplex PCR assay. On the Illumina HiSeq System, the amplified TCR beta libraries were sequenced as 87-base-pair reads. The authors processed their data as follows. A later analysis counted about 82 million unique TCR beta chains across the 650 to 800 repertoires, and around 9.9 million of these chains were shared by at least two donors. To remove PCR and sequencing errors, raw reads were error-corrected and collapsed into unique sequences using a nearest-neighbor algorithm that merged closely related sequences. V, D and J gene segments were assigned by aligning CDR3 sequences to IMGT reference sequences. For a sequence to be retained, a match of at least six nucleotides was required to both a V gene segment and a J gene segment. Rearrangements were classified as productive when the CDR3 lacked stop codons and remained in frame with V and J, and all other rearrangements were classified as non-productive. CDR3 was defined by IMGT convention, running from the second conserved V-encoded cysteine to the conserved J-encoded phenylalanine. Sequences without an unambiguous match to a single V gene segment were excluded from the earlier analysis of a few hundred of the donors. In an earlier analysis of several hundred of the donors, V segments were called functional above 56.7% productive rearrangements and were called segregating when the between-donor standard deviation exceeded 5%. To diagnose cytomegalovirus status from the catalog of TCR beta chain sequences, a statistical classification framework was built. A later analysis assigned V and J genes by comparing TCR nucleotide sequences with IMGT/GENE-DB human TR gene sequences. Using the TCRdist pipeline, a later analysis assigned CDR3 sequences along with most-parsimonious VDJ recombination scenarios. A later analysis defined each TCR beta chain by its CDR3 amino acid sequence plus V-gene family, and excluded reads lacking a unique V-gene family. A later analysis removed over 500 highly shared, low-generation-probability nucleotide sequences to deal with suspected cross-contamination and a sequencing artifact. In a later analysis, a clonal expansion index was calculated for each public chain from normalized within-repertoire ranks of inferred template counts. In a later analysis, generation probabilities were computed using a VDJ recombination model fitted to out-of-frame rearrangements, and the results were checked against IGoR. In a later analysis, TCR-TCR, TCR-HLA and TCR-CMV co-occurrence was scored with hypergeometric tests, and a repertoire-size bias correction was applied to TCR pairs. False discovery rates were estimated in a later analysis by permuting HLA or CMV assignments 20 times. In a later analysis, co-occurring TCRs were grouped using DBSCAN, and TCRdist sequence similarity was added for clustering within HLA-allele-positive subsets. Co-occurrence clustering excluded repertoires with fewer than 30,000 or more than 120,000 public chains, plus five with anomalous nucleotide sharing. Held by TCRdb, this immuneACCESS table contains in-frame sequences only and omits some clones. Under half of the omission traces to an unresolved V gene where checked; the cause of the rest is unknown. That table furnishes V, J and clone size, whereas the DNA furnished D and trimming. This sample holds 85,000 to 120,000 clones; more than 60% were observed only once. Roughly 3.9% of the sample is in the top ten clones.

The rearrangement combines TRBV7-9 with TRBJ1-1; a stretch of 9 junction bases matches TRBD1. The receptor comes from a man in his sixties in good health and CMV-seronegative. Material: PBMCs. The DNA reads as follows: TGTGCCAGCAGCTCACAGGGGGCTGCTGAAGCTTTCTTT. This is translated as CASSSQGAAEAFF.